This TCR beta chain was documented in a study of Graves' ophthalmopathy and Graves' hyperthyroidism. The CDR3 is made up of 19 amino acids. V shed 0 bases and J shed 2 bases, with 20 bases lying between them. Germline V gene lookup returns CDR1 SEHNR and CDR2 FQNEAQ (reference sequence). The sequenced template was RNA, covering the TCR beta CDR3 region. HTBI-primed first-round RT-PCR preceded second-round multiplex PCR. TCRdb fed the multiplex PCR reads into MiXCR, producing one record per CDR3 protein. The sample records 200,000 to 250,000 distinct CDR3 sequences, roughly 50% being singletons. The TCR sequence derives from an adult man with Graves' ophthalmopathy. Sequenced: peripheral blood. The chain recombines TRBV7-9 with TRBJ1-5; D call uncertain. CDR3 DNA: TGTGCCAGCAGCTTAGCCCCCAAAGAACGAGGGTTTCGCAATCAGCCCCAGCATTTT. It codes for CASSLAPKERGFRNQPQHF.